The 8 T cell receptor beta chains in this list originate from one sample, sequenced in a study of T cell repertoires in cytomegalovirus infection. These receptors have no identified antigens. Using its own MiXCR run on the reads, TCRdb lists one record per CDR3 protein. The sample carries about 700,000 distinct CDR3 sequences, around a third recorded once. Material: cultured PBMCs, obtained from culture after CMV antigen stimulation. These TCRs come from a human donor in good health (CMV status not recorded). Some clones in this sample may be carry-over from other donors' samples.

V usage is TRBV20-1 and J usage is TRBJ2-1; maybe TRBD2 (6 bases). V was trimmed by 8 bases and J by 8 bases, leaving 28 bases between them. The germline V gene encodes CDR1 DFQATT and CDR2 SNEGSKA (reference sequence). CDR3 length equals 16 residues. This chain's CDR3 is CSTIGGWRGPGDEQFF. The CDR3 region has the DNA TGCAGTACCATAGGCGGCTGGCGGGGACCAGGCGATGAGCAGTTCTTC.

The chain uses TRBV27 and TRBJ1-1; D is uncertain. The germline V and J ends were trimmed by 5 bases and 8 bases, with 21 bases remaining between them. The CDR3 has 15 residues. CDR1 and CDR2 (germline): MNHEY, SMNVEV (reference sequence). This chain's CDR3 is CASSLFSTRPLEAFF. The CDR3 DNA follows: TGTGCCAGCAGTCTATTCTCGACTAGGCCACTGGAAGCTTTCTTT.

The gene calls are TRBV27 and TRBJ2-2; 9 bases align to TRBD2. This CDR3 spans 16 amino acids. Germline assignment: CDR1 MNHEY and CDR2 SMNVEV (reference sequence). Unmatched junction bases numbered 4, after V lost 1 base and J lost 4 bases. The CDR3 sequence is CASSLFPTSGTGELFF. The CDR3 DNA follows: TGTGCCAGCAGTTTATTTCCGACTAGCGGCACCGGGGAGCTGTTTTTT.

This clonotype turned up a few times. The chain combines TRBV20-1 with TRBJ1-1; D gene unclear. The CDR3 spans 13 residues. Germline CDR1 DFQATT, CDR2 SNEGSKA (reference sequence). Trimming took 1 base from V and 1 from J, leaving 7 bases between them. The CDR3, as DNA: TGCAGTGCTAGAGGATCAGGGAACACTGAAGCTTTCTTT. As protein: CSARGSGNTEAFF.

The CDR3 loop reads CASSTGGGQGVYEQYF. The DNA of the CDR3 is TGTGCCAGCAGTACTGGGGGAGGGCAGGGAGTATACGAGCAGTACTTC. The chain is built from TRBV28 and TRBJ2-7; 7 positions agree with TRBD2. This CDR3 has 16 residues. J lost 4 bases, V lost 5 bases, and 14 bases had no gene match. Germline V CDR1 and CDR2: MDHEN, SYDVKM.

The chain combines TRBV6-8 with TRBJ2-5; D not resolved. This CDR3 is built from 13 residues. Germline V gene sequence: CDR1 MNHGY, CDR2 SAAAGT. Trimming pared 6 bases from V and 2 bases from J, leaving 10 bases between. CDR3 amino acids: CASSPLIQETQYF. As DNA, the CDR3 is TGTGCCAGCAGCCCCCTGATTCAAGAGACCCAGTACTTC.

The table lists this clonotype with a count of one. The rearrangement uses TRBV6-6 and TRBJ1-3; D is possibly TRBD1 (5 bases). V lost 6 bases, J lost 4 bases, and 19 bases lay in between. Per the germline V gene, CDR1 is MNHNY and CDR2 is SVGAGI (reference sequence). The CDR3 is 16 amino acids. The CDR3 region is CASRPIFSRGGNTIYF. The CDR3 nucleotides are TGTGCCAGCAGGCCCATCTTTTCGAGGGGAGGAAACACCATATATTTT.

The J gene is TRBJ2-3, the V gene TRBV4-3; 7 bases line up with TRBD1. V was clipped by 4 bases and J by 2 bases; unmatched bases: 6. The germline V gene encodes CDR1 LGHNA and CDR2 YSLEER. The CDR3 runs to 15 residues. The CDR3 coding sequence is TGCGCCAGCAGCCCAGAACAGGGGATCACAGATACGCAGTATTTT. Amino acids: CASSPEQGITDTQYF.